A selection of T cell receptor beta chains follows, all from one sample in a study of T-cell reconstitution after alpha-beta-depleted transplantation in children. MiXCR was run by TCRdb on the PCR reads, yielding one entry per CDR3 protein. Counted here are some 150,000 distinct CDR3 sequences, around 9% occurring once; the ten biggest clones make up around 18%. The specimen was PBMCs, mostly from graft donor cells, collected 180 days after TCRalphabeta/CD19-depleted stem cell transplant. All receptors derive from a female patient under 10 years old who had a stem cell transplant for congenital amegakaryocytic thrombocytopenia, so the T cells may come from the graft donor. Both conserved end residues are part of each CDR3. D genes are given only for firm matches. The listing skips clone size in some rows; elsewhere it reads once, few, many or a size class.

CDR3 DNA: TGCAGTGCCGGAGCGCGGGGGGGCCGGTACAATGAGCAGTTCTTC
CDR3 protein: CSAGARGGRYNEQFF
J gene: TRBJ2-1
D gene: TRBD2
V gene: TRBV20-1
clone size: many

CDR3 DNA: TGCAGTGCTAGCGGGTTGGATATTGAGCAGTTCTTC
CDR3 protein: CSASGLDIEQFF
J gene: TRBJ2-1
D gene: NA
V gene: TRBV20-1
clone size: many

CDR3 DNA: TGTGCCAGCAGGACCGAACAGGGGTACACTGAAGCTTTCTTT
CDR3 protein: CASRTEQGYTEAFF
J gene: TRBJ1-1
D gene: TRBD1
V gene: TRBV12-3/TRBV12-4
clone size: many

CDR3 DNA: TGTGCCAGCAGTCTAACCGGGACAGGGGACGAGCAGTACTTC
CDR3 protein: CASSLTGTGDEQYF
J gene: TRBJ2-7
D gene: TRBD1
V gene: TRBV12-3/TRBV12-4
clone size: few

CDR3 DNA: TGTGCCAGCAAAGTGGTAAGCAGGCAGCCCCAGCATTTT
CDR3 protein: CASKVVSRQPQHF
J gene: TRBJ1-5
D gene: NA
V gene: TRBV28
clone size: NA

CDR3 DNA: TGCGCCAGCAGCTTGGCAACAGGGAGAGAAAACACCATATATTTT
CDR3 protein: CASSLATGRENTIYF
J gene: TRBJ1-3
D gene: NA
V gene: TRBV5-1
clone size: NA

CDR3 DNA: TGCAGTGCGTGGGGCAGTCTCTCTGGAAACACCATATATTTT
CDR3 protein: CSAWGSLSGNTIYF
J gene: TRBJ1-3
D gene: NA
V gene: TRBV20-1
clone size: NA

CDR3 DNA: TGTGCCAGCAGTATGTGGTCTAGCGACTTCCAAGAGACCCAGTACTTC
CDR3 protein: CASSMWSSDFQETQYF
J gene: TRBJ2-5
D gene: NA
V gene: TRBV28
clone size: many

CDR3 DNA: TGTGCCAGTAGGGAGACCCGGTCGAACACTGAAGCTTTCTTT
CDR3 protein: CASRETRSNTEAFF
J gene: TRBJ1-1
D gene: NA
V gene: TRBV19
clone size: NA

CDR3 DNA: TGTGCCAGCAGCTCCATAACTGGGGCCACTGAAGCTTTCTTT
CDR3 protein: CASSSITGATEAFF
J gene: TRBJ1-1
D gene: NA
V gene: TRBV7-9
clone size: many

CDR3 DNA: TGCAGTGCTAGAGGAGCCCAGGGGGTTGGTGAGCAGTTCTTC
CDR3 protein: CSARGAQGVGEQFF
J gene: TRBJ2-1
D gene: TRBD1
V gene: TRBV20-1
clone size: many

CDR3 DNA: TGCAGTGCTAGAGATGGGACAGGGGTGGACACTGAAGCTTTCTTT
CDR3 protein: CSARDGTGVDTEAFF
J gene: TRBJ1-1
D gene: TRBD1
V gene: TRBV20-1
clone size: many

CDR3 DNA: TGTGCCAGCAGCCAAGATAGGTACAGGATTGCTTTCTTT
CDR3 protein: CASSQDRYRIAFF
J gene: TRBJ1-1
D gene: NA
V gene: TRBV14
clone size: many

CDR3 DNA: TGTGCCAGCAGCTTAGCGGGACTACCCGGGACAGGCACCGCTTTCTTT
CDR3 protein: CASSLAGLPGTGTAFF
J gene: TRBJ1-1
D gene: TRBD1
V gene: TRBV7-2
clone size: many

CDR3 DNA: TGCAGTGCTATCTCCCCGGGACAGGGGGCCAGGAGCGAGCAGTACTTC
CDR3 protein: CSAISPGQGARSEQYF
J gene: TRBJ2-7
D gene: TRBD1
V gene: TRBV20-1
clone size: many